Shown below are 6 T cell receptor beta chains from a single sample sequenced in a study of T cell responses to AZD1222 COVID-19 vaccine. Data came from immunoSEQ multiplex PCR; TCRdb stores just in-frame clones and leaves some out. Among some 120,000 clones listed, 93% were seen once. The sequencing here drew on peripheral blood, taken on day 0 of AZD1222 vaccination. The source of these receptors is an adult in good health.

Comment on this clone: One junction end disagrees with the germline gene, perhaps due to a read error. J is TRBJ2-1 and V is TRBV28; 9 bases are a match to TRBD1. Germline V gene data show CDR1 as MDHEN and CDR2 as SYDVKM. The CDR3 has 18 residues. The DNA for the CDR3 is TGTACCAGCAACCTTTTTGGGCCCTACAGGGGGCTTGACAATGAGCAGTTCTTC. As protein: CTSNLFGPYRGLDNEQFF.

The V and J genes are TRBV6-6 and TRBJ2-1; D tentatively reads TRBD1 or TRBD2 (5 bases each). V lost 0 bases and J lost 7, with 13 bases in between. The CDR3 has 15 amino acids. Germline V lookup: CDR1 MNHNY, CDR2 SVGAGI (reference sequence). The CDR3 DNA is TGTGCCAGCAGTTACTCAAGGGACCTCCTAAATGAGCAGTTCTTC. The encoded protein is CASSYSRDLLNEQFF.

The V call is TRBV5-8, the J call TRBJ1-5, with 11 bases that match TRBD1. J lost 9 bases, V lost 2 bases, and 13 bases had no gene match. In germline, CDR1 is SGHTS, CDR2 YDEGEE. The CDR3 runs 17 residues. CDR3 loop: CASSFSYRDRGYWPQHF. CDR3 in DNA: TGTGCCAGCAGCTTCAGTTACCGGGACAGGGGGTATTGGCCCCAGCATTTT.

CDR3 amino acids: CASSERAGGPSNEQFF. The CDR3 DNA reads TGTGCCAGCAGTGAAAGGGCGGGAGGGCCGAGCAATGAGCAGTTCTTC. The chain is built from TRBV2 and TRBJ2-1; 9 nucleotides agree with TRBD2. The CDR3 consists of 16 residues. V gave up 2 bases and J gave up 6 bases; unmatched junction bases: 8. The V gene's germline CDR1 is SNHLY and CDR2 FYNNEI.

The V call is TRBV5-5, the J call TRBJ1-3; no firm D call. V was trimmed by 5 bases and J by 2 bases, leaving 11 bases between them. Germline loops: CDR1 SGHKS, CDR2 YYEKEE (reference sequence). The CDR3 extends over 14 amino acids. The CDR3 DNA follows: TGTGCCAGCAGTCTTCCCGGCACTGGAAACACCATATATTTT. Its translation: CASSLPGTGNTIYF.

This chain connects TRBV7-8 to TRBJ2-5, with D unresolved. The germline V gene has CDR1 SGHVS and CDR2 FQNEAQ. CDR3 length: 15 residues. Deletions cut 1 base from V and 5 bases from J, with 14 bases between. The CDR3 loop reads CASSLVSPIGETQYF. The CDR3 bases are TGTGCCAGCAGCTTAGTTTCGCCGATCGGGGAGACCCAGTACTTC.